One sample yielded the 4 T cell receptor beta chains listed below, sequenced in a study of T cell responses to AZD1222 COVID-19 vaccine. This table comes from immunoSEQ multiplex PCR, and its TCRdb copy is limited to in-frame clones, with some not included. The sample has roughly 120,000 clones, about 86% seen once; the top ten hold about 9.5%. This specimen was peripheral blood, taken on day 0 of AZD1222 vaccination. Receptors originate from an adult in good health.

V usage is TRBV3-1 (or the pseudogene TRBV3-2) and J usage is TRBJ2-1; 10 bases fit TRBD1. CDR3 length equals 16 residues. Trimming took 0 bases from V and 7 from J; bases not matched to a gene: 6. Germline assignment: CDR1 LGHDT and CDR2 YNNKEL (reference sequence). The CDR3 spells CASSQEPGQGTNEQFF. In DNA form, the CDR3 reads TGTGCCAGCAGCCAAGAACCGGGACAGGGGACAAATGAGCAGTTCTTC.

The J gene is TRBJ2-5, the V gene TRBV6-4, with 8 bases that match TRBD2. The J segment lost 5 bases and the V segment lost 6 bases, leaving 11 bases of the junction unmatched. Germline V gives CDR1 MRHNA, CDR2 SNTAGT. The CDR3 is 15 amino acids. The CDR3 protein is CASRWLAGGVETQYF. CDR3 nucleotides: TGTGCCAGCAGATGGTTGGCGGGAGGAGTTGAGACCCAGTACTTC.

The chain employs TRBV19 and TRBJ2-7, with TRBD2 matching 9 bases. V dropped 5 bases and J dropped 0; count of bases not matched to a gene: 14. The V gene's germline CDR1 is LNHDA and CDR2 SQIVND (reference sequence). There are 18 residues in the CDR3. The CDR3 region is CASSLREGAGGLSYEQYF. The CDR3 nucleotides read TGTGCCAGTAGTCTCCGTGAGGGAGCGGGAGGACTCTCCTACGAGCAGTACTTC.

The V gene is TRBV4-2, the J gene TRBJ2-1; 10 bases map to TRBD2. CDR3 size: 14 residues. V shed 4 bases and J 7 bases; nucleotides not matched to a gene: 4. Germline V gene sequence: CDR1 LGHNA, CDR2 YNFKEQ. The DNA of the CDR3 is TGTGCCAGCAGCCCTAGCGGGAGTGGTAATGAGCAGTTCTTC. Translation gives CASSPSGSGNEQFF.